A single sample gave rise to the 28 T cell receptor beta chains below, sequenced in a study of OX40 agonist ivuxolimab in advanced cancers. Clones were read by immunoSEQ multiplex PCR, and TCRdb kept only the in-frame ones, dropping some. Among around 35,000 clones listed, around 81% were seen once. The sample in question was CD4+ or CD8+ T cells sorted from blood, obtained in a trial of the OX40 agonist ivuxolimab. The origin of the receptors is an adult with an advanced solid tumor such as melanoma, head and neck, liver or kidney cancer.

This clone was counted once. This chain joins TRBV4-1 and TRBJ2-1; D not resolved. Germline loops: CDR1 MGHRA, CDR2 YSYEKL. This CDR3 spans 13 amino acids. The V and J ends lost 4 bases and 0 bases respectively, with 4 bases between them. The CDR3 protein is CASSRDSYNEQFF. For the CDR3, the DNA is TGCGCCAGCAGCCGGGACTCCTACAATGAGCAGTTCTTC.

The J gene is TRBJ2-2, the V gene TRBV18; D ambiguous. This CDR3 is 14 amino acids long. Trimming pared 3 bases from V and 6 bases from J, leaving 11 bases between. Germline V gene sequence: CDR1 KGHSH, CDR2 LQKENI. In nucleotides, the CDR3 is TGTGCCAGCTCACCCCGCGGCGGACCCGGGGAGCTGTTTTTT. Translating it yields CASSPRGGPGELFF.

The chain combines TRBV27 with TRBJ1-6; D uncertain. Germline V lookup: CDR1 MNHEY, CDR2 SMNVEV (reference sequence). V dropped 8 bases and J dropped 6 bases, with 11 bases sitting between them. The CDR3 covers 13 residues. The CDR3 DNA follows: TGTGCCAGCGGGAGGGCCGGTAATTCACCCCTCCACTTT. Its translation: CASGRAGNSPLHF.

The rearrangement uses TRBV7-2 and TRBJ2-1; the match to TRBD2 covers 10 bases. CDR3 length equals 17 residues. In germline, CDR1 is SGHTA, CDR2 FQGNSA. V lost 2 bases to trimming and J lost 1 base; unmatched junction nucleotides: 5. The CDR3 is CASSLNSGGFSYNEQFF. Here the CDR3 DNA reads TGTGCCAGCAGCTTAAATAGCGGGGGGTTTTCCTACAATGAGCAGTTCTTC.

CDR3 bases: TGTGCCAGCAGTAGTTTTCCCGGGCCTTCTAACTATGGCTACACCTTC. Its protein is CASSSFPGPSNYGYTF. The chain recombines TRBV2 with TRBJ1-2; D is unresolved. The germline gives CDR1 SNHLY, CDR2 FYNNEI. Trimming pared 5 bases from V and 0 bases from J, leaving 16 bases between. CDR3 length equals 16 residues. The whole variable domain, filled in from reference TRBV2 and TRBJ1-2, reads EPEVTQTPSHQVTQMGQEVILRCVPISNHLYFYWYRQILGQKVEFLVSFYNNEISEKSEIFDDQFSVERPDGSNFTLKIRSTKLEDSAMYFCASSSFPGPSNYGYTFGSGTRLTVV.

The CDR3 DNA reads TGTGCCAGCATCCCCAATCGGTCCCAAGAGACCCAGTACTTC. Translated, it gives CASIPNRSQETQYF. This chain uses TRBV28 with TRBJ2-5; no definite D call. The CDR3 totals 14 residues. From germline, CDR1 is MDHEN and CDR2 SYDVKM. The V gene lost 7 bases and the J gene lost 1 base, with 13 bases spanning the gap.

The chain employs TRBV5-1 and TRBJ2-2; D is perhaps TRBD1 (5 bases). The germline V and J ends were trimmed by 7 bases and 3 bases, with 13 bases remaining between them. Germline CDR1 is SGHRS and CDR2 is YFSETQ. This CDR3 is built from 14 residues. CDR3 DNA: TGCGCCAGCGGTCAGGACACTCACACCGGGGAGCTGTTTTTT. It encodes CASGQDTHTGELFF.

The count of this clone is one. This rearrangement joins TRBV7-6 to TRBJ2-5; possibly TRBD2 for D (5 bases). The CDR3 sequence is 14 residues long. V was clipped by 3 bases and J by 1 base, with 9 bases between them. Per the germline V gene, CDR1 is SGHVS and CDR2 is FNYEAQ. CDR3 sequence (DNA): TGTGCCAGCAGCTTCCTAGCCAGCCAAGAGACCCAGTACTTC. Protein: CASSFLASQETQYF.

As concerns this clone: One end of the junction does not line up with germline, which may come from a read error. The rearrangement links TRBV6-1 to TRBJ1-1; no firm D call. The germline gives CDR1 MNHNS, CDR2 SASEGT. The CDR3 runs to 12 residues. The CDR3 DNA reads as TGTGCCAGCAGGGAAGGTTACACTGAAGCTTTCTTT. This codes for CASREGYTEAFF.

The rearrangement uses TRBV7-2 and TRBJ2-2; 9 positions agree with TRBD2. V lost 7 bases to trimming and J lost 6 bases; unmatched junction nucleotides: 12. This CDR3 comprises 16 residues. Germline V gives CDR1 SGHTA, CDR2 FQGNSA. CDR3 amino acids: CASILSGSLGAGELFF. The CDR3 DNA follows: TGTGCCAGCATCCTTAGCGGGAGCCTCGGGGCCGGGGAGCTGTTTTTT. Full variable domain (remainder filled in from reference TRBV7-2 and TRBJ2-2): GAGVSQSPSNKVTEKGKDVELRCDPISGHTALYWYRQSLGQGLEFLIYFQGNSAPDKSGLPSDRFSAERTGGSVSTLTIQRTQQEDSAVYLCASILSGSLGAGELFFGEGSRLTVL.

This clone occurred a few times. The chain uses TRBV9 and TRBJ2-6; TRBD2 aligns across 7 bases. The trim removed 6 bases at V and 0 bases at J, leaving 9 bases unmatched. The CDR3 covers 17 residues. Looked up from germline, CDR1 is SGDLS and CDR2 is YYNGEE. The CDR3 coding sequence is TGTGCCAGCACTCTCTGGGGAGGGAGCTCTGGGGCCAACGTCCTGACTTTC. Protein sequence: CASTLWGGSSGANVLTF.

This chain uses TRBV11-2 with TRBJ1-1; no firm D call. Looked up from germline, CDR1 is SGHAT and CDR2 is FQNNGV. CDR3 length: 13 amino acids. V lost 2 bases and J 2 bases, leaving 6 bases between the germline ends. The CDR3 DNA reads as TGTGCCAGCAGCTTAATGGGAAACACTGAAGCTTTCTTT. Encoded protein: CASSLMGNTEAFF.

The chain uses TRBV5-1 and TRBJ2-3; D remains ambiguous. Deletions cut 0 bases from V and 4 bases from J, with 9 bases between. Germline CDR1 is SGHRS and CDR2 is YFSETQ. CDR3 length equals 14 residues. This CDR3 is CASSLAPRADTQYF. DNA of the CDR3: TGCGCCAGCAGCTTGGCCCCAAGGGCAGATACGCAGTATTTT.

The genes are TRBV28 and TRBJ2-3, with 12 bases matching TRBD2. CDR3 size: 17 residues. The trim removed 4 bases at V and 6 bases at J, leaving 11 bases unmatched. The germline V gene encodes CDR1 MDHEN and CDR2 SYDVKM. CDR3 in DNA: TGTGCCAGCAGTTCTGCTCTAGCGGGGGGGCCTGCGGATACGCAGTATTTT. Translated: CASSSALAGGPADTQYF.

V and J are TRBV6-5 and TRBJ2-5; D is perhaps TRBD1 or TRBD2 (6 bases each). Germline CDR1 and CDR2: MNHEY and SVGAGI. The CDR3 length is 13 residues. V was shortened by 4 bases and J by 5 bases, with 11 bases between the two germline ends. The CDR3 DNA reads TGTGCCAGCAGTTTTCGGAGGGGGGAGACCCAGTACTTC. Protein product: CASSFRRGETQYF.

The chain is built from TRBV18 and TRBJ1-5; 9 positions agree with TRBD1. The germline CDR1 and CDR2 sequences are KGHSH and LQKENI. There are 15 residues in the CDR3. The trim removed 3 bases at V and 10 bases at J, leaving 10 bases unmatched. DNA for the CDR3: TGTGCCAGCTCACCCCCGGGACAGGGCTTGATACCCCAGCATTTT. As protein: CASSPPGQGLIPQHF.

The chain couples TRBV10-3 to TRBJ2-2; 12 bases map to TRBD2. Trimming took 2 bases from V and 5 from J; bases not matched to a gene: 6. CDR3 size: 17 residues. Germline V gives CDR1 ENHRY, CDR2 SYGVKD. The CDR3 is CAISEAKLAGGTGELFF. The CDR3 coding sequence is TGTGCCATCAGTGAGGCGAAACTAGCGGGAGGTACCGGGGAGCTGTTTTTT.

This clone has a handful of counts. The chain combines TRBV19 with TRBJ1-1, with TRBD1 identical over 8 bases. V dropped 5 bases and J dropped 3; count of bases not matched to a gene: 2. Germline V gene sequence: CDR1 LNHDA, CDR2 SQIVND (reference sequence). This CDR3 region has 13 residues. DNA of the CDR3: TGTGCCAGTAGTTCGACAGGGGACACTGAAGCTTTCTTT. It yields the protein CASSSTGDTEAFF.

V usage is TRBV7-9 and J usage is TRBJ1-1, with a possible D match to TRBD1 (5 bases). Germline-derived CDR1 and CDR2 are SEHNR and FQNEAQ (reference sequence). V was trimmed by 5 bases and J by 4 bases, leaving 14 bases between them. The CDR3 is 14 residues long. CDR3 in amino acids: CASSVKGEGTEAFF. As DNA, the CDR3 is TGTGCCAGCAGCGTAAAAGGGGAGGGCACTGAAGCTTTCTTT.

The chain couples TRBV5-1 to TRBJ2-3; TRBD2 matches at 8 bases. This CDR3 region has 16 residues. V shed 3 bases and J 1 base; nucleotides not matched to a gene: 7. Germline loops: CDR1 SGHRS, CDR2 YFSETQ. This chain's CDR3 is CASSSSGGGGTDTQYF. Here the CDR3 DNA reads TGCGCCAGCAGCTCCTCCGGGGGGGGAGGCACAGATACGCAGTATTTT.

V is TRBV7-3 and J is TRBJ2-6; 7 bases are a match to TRBD1. The germline CDR1 and CDR2 sequences are SGHTA and FQGTGA. V shed 2 bases and J 2 bases; nucleotides not matched to a gene: 0. This CDR3 has 15 amino acids. The CDR3 region is CASSLQGAGANVLTF. The CDR3 DNA reads TGTGCCAGCAGCTTACAGGGGGCTGGGGCCAACGTCCTGACTTTC.

V gene TRBV19 combines with J gene TRBJ2-2, with 7 nucleotides matching TRBD1. This CDR3 has 15 amino acids. V lost 1 base, J lost 4 bases, and 3 bases stayed unmatched. Germline V gene data show CDR1 as LNHDA and CDR2 as SQIVND (reference sequence). The CDR3: CASSIGPGGTGELFF. In nucleotides, the CDR3 is TGTGCCAGTAGTATAGGGCCAGGGGGCACCGGGGAGCTGTTTTTT.

This clone was recorded once. The rearrangement uses TRBV20-1 and TRBJ2-5; D perhaps matches TRBD1 (6 bases). Germline values: CDR1 DFQATT, CDR2 SNEGSKA (reference sequence). CDR3 length equals 11 residues. The V and J ends lost 5 bases and 4 bases respectively, with 8 bases between them. DNA of the CDR3: TGCAGTGCTGGGACATCAGAGACCCAGTACTTC. Residues: CSAGTSETQYF.

V and J are TRBV4-3 and TRBJ1-5; perhaps TRBD1 as D (5 bases). CDR1 is LGHNA and CDR2 is YSLEER in the germline V gene. The CDR3 sequence is 15 residues long. The V and J ends lost 1 base and 4 bases respectively, with 11 bases between them. This chain's CDR3 is CASSQGTGGNQPQHF. The CDR3, as DNA: TGCGCCAGCAGCCAAGGGACCGGGGGAAATCAGCCCCAGCATTTT.

The J gene is TRBJ2-5, the V gene TRBV11-2; a weak D match, TRBD1 (7 bases). The CDR3 extends over 15 amino acids. With 4 bases removed from V and 3 bases from J, the gap between germline ends came to 15 bases. Germline-derived CDR1 and CDR2 are SGHAT and FQNNGV. The CDR3 protein is CASSSLGRGEETQYF. CDR3 bases: TGTGCCAGCAGCTCATTAGGCAGGGGGGAAGAGACCCAGTACTTC. The full variable domain, completed using reference TRBV11-2 and TRBJ2-5, is EAGVAQSPRYKIIEKRQSVAFWCNPISGHATLYWYQQILGQGPKLLIQFQNNGVVDDSQLPKDRFSAERLKGVDSTLKIQPAKLEDSAVYLCASSSLGRGEETQYFGPGTRLLVL.

This clone was seen a handful of times. The chain carries TRBV28 and TRBJ1-5; TRBD1 matches 8 bases. The CDR3 covers 14 residues. The junction had 8 bases not matched to a gene; V was cut back by 6 bases and J by 7 bases. Per germline, CDR1 MDHEN and CDR2 SYDVKM. The CDR3 coding sequence is TGTGCCAGCAGGGACAGGGCCTATAGCCAGCCCCAGCATTTT. It specifies CASRDRAYSQPQHF.

DNA for the CDR3: TGTGCCAGCAGCTTAGCAGGGTCCGGTAATGAAAAACTGTTTTTT. The encoded protein is CASSLAGSGNEKLFF. The gene calls are TRBV7-2 and TRBJ1-4; no firm D call. This CDR3 is built from 15 residues. Germline V gene lookup returns CDR1 SGHTA and CDR2 FQGNSA. V lost 0 bases to trimming and J lost 4 bases, with 9 bases between them.

This clone was detected once. The chain uses TRBV2 and TRBJ1-1; D is perhaps TRBD1 (6 bases). This CDR3 comprises 13 residues. V shed 6 bases and J shed 5 bases, with 13 bases lying between them. The V gene's germline CDR1 is SNHLY and CDR2 FYNNEI. The CDR3 sequence: CASSTTGNTEAFF. DNA for the CDR3: TGTGCCAGCAGCACCACAGGGAATACTGAAGCTTTCTTT.